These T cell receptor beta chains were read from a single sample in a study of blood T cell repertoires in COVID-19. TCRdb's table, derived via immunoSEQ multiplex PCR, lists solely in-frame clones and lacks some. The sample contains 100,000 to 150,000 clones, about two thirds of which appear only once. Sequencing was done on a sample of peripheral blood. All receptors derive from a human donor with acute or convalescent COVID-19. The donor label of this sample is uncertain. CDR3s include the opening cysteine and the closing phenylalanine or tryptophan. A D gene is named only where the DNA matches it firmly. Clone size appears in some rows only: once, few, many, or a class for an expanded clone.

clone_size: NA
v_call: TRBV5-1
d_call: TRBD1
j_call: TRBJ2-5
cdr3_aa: CASSSATGVETQYF
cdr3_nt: TGCGCCAGCAGCTCCGCGACAGGGGTAGAGACCCAGTACTTC

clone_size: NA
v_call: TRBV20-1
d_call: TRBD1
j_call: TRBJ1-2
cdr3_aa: CSASGGQGDDGYTF
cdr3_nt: TGCAGTGCTAGTGGGGGACAGGGGGATGATGGCTACACCTTC

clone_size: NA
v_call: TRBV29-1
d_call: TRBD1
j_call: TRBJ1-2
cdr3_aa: CSARTGGVYGYTF
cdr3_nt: TGCAGCGCCAGGACAGGGGGAGTCTATGGCTACACCTTC

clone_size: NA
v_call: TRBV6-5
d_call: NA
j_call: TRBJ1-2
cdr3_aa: CASTRSPENYGYTF
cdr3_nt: TGTGCCAGCACCCGGAGTCCGGAAAACTATGGCTACACCTTC

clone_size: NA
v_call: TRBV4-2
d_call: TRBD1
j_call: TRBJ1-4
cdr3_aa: CASSQGQGQGREKLFF
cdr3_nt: TGTGCCAGCAGCCAAGGACAGGGACAGGGTCGTGAAAAACTGTTTTTT

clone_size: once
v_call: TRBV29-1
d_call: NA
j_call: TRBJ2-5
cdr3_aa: CSVRKGAQETQYF
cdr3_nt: TGCAGCGTTCGTAAGGGAGCCCAAGAGACCCAGTACTTC

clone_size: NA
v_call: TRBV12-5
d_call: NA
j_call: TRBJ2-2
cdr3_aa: CASGLGQATGELFF
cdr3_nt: TGTGCTAGTGGTTTGGGACAGGCAACCGGGGAGCTGTTTTTT

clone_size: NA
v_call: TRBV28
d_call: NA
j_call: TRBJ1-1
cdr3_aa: CASSFRAIEAFF
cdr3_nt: TGTGCCAGCAGTTTTAGAGCCATTGAAGCTTTCTTT

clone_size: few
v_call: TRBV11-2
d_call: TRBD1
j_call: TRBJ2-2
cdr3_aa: CASSIGQGRAGELFF
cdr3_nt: TGTGCCAGCAGCATTGGACAGGGCCGGGCCGGGGAGCTGTTTTTT

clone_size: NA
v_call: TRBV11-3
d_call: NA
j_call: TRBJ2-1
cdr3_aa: CASSFGEGEQFF
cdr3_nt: NA

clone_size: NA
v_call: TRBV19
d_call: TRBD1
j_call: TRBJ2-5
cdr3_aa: CASSKDRDSYQETQYF
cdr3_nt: TGTGCCAGTAGCAAGGACAGGGATTCGTACCAAGAGACCCAGTACTTC

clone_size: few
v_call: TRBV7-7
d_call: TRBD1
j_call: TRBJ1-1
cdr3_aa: CASSRDRDTEAFF
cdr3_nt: TGTGCTAGCAGCCGAGACAGGGATACTGAAGCTTTCTTT

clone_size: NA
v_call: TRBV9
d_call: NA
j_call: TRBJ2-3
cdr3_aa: CASSTRDSEYF
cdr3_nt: TGTGCCAGCAGCACGCGGGACTCCGAGTATTTT

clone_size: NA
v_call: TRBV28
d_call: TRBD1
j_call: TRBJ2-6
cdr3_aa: CASKPGQGARGANVLTF
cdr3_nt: TGTGCCAGCAAACCGGGACAGGGGGCGCGTGGGGCCAACGTCCTGACTTTC

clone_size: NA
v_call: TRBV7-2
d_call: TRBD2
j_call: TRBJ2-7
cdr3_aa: CARRGGPYEQYF
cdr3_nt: TGTGCCAGGCGGGGGGGCCCCTACGAGCAGTACTTC

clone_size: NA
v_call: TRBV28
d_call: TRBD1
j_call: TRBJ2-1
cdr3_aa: CASSLARDRSNNEQFF
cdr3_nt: TGTGCCAGCAGTTTAGCCCGGGACAGGAGTAACAATGAGCAGTTCTTC

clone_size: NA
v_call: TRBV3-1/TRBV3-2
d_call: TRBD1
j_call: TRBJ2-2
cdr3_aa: CASGFFQGAGTGELFF
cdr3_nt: TGTGCCAGCGGCTTCTTTCAGGGGGCGGGCACCGGGGAGCTGTTTTTT

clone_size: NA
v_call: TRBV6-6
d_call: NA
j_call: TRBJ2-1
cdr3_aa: CASSPQGASYNEQFF
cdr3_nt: TGTGCCAGCAGCCCCCAAGGGGCCTCCTACAATGAGCAGTTCTTC

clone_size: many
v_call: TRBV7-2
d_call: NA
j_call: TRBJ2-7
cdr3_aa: CASSFRARRSSYEQYF
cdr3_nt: TGTGCCAGCAGCTTTAGAGCTCGGAGGAGCTCCTACGAGCAGTACTTC

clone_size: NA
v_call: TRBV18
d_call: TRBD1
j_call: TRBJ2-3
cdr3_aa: CASSPKPGQGPLMGTDTQYF
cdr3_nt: TGTGCCAGCTCACCAAAACCGGGACAGGGACCCTTGATGGGCACAGATACGCAGTATTTT

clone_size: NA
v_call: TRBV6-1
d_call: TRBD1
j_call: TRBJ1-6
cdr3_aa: CASSEAQGASNSPLHF
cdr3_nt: TGTGCCAGCAGTGAAGCGCAGGGGGCTTCAAATTCACCCCTCCACTTT

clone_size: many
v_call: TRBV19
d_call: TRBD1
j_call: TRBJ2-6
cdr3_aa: CASSMTPDRALPSGANVLTF
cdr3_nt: TGTGCCAGTAGTATGACCCCGGACAGGGCTCTACCCTCTGGGGCCAACGTCCTGACTTTC

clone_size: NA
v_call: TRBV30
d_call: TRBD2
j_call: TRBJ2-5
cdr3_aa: CAWSWAGGPQETQYF
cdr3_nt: TGTGCCTGGAGTTGGGCGGGGGGGCCCCAAGAGACCCAGTACTTC

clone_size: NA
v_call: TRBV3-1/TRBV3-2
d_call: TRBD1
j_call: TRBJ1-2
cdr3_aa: CASSQGLGQGMFGGYTF
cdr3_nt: TGTGCCAGCAGCCAAGGGCTGGGACAGGGGATGTTCGGTGGCTACACCTTC

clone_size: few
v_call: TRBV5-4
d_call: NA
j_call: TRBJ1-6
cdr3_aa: CASTPGRANSPLHF
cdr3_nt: TGTGCCAGCACTCCCGGGCGGGCTAATTCACCCCTCCACTTT

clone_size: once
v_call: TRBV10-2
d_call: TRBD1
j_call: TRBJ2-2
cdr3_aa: CASSETGVHGELFF
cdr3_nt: TGCGCCAGCTCCGAGACAGGGGTTCACGGGGAGCTGTTTTTT

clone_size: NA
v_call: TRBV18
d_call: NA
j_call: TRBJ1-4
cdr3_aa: CASSRGNNEKLFF
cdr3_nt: TGTGCCAGCTCACGAGGGAATAATGAAAAACTGTTTTTT

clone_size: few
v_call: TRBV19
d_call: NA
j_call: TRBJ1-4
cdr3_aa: CASSIVGGANEKLFF
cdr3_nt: TGTGCCAGTAGTATAGTAGGGGGAGCGAATGAAAAACTGTTTTTT

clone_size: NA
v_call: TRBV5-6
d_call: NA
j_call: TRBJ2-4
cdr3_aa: CASSLSPSGKNIQYF
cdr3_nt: TGTGCCAGCAGCTTGTCTCCATCGGGCAAAAACATTCAGTACTTC

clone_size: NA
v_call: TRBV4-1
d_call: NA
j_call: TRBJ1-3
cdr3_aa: CASREHGTGNTIYF
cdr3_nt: TGCGCCAGCAGGGAACACGGGACTGGAAACACCATATATTTT

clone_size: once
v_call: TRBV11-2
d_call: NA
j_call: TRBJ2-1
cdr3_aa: CASSSQEYNEQFF
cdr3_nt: TGTGCCAGCAGCTCACAGGAGTACAATGAGCAGTTCTTC

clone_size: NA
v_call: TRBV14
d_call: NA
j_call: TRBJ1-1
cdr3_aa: CASSLTTGTEAFF
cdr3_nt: TGTGCCAGCAGCCTCACGACAGGTACTGAAGCTTTCTTT

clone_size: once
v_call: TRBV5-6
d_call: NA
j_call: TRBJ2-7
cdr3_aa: CASTIPDRLYEQYF
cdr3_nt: TGTGCCAGCACTATCCCAGACCGACTCTACGAGCAGTACTTC

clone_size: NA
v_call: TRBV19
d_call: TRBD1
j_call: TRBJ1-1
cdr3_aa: CASSMRDRGRRNTEAFF
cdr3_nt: TGTGCCAGTAGTATGAGGGACAGGGGGCGAAGAAACACTGAAGCTTTCTTT

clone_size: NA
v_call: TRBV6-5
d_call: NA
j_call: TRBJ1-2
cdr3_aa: CASSYSGTYYTF
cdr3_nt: TGTGCCAGCAGTTACTCTGGGACTTACTACACCTTC

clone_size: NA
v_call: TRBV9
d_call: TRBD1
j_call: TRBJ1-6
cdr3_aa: CASSGQGRGSPLHF
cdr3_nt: TGTGCCAGCAGCGGACAGGGAAGGGGCTCACCCCTCCACTTT

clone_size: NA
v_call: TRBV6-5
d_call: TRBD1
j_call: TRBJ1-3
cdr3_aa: CASSSGTGHSGNTIYF
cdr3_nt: TGTGCCAGCAGTTCCGGGACAGGGCATTCTGGAAACACCATATATTTT

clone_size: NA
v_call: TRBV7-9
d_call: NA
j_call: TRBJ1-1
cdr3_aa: CASSLNPGEEPEAFF
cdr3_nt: TGTGCCAGCAGCTTAAACCCGGGAGAAGAACCTGAAGCTTTCTTT

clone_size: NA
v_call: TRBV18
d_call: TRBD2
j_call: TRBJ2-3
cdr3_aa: CASSPQYGRGGLDTQYF
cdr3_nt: TGTGCCAGCTCACCACAATATGGGCGGGGGGGCCTAGATACGCAGTATTTT

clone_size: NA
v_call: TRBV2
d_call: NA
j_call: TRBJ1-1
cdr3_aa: CASSEVAGNTEAFF
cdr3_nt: TGTGCCAGCAGTGAAGTGGCAGGGAACACTGAAGCTTTCTTT

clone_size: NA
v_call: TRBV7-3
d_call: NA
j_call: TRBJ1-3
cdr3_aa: CASSSGISGNTIYF
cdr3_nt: TGTGCCAGCAGCTCCGGTATATCAGGAAACACCATATATTTT

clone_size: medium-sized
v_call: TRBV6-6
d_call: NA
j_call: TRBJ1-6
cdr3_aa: CASRLDSSYNSPLHF
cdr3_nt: TGTGCCAGCAGATTGGACAGCTCCTATAATTCACCCCTCCACTTT

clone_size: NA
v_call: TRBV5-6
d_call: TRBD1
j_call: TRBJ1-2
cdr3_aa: CASSGTGVGHYGYTF
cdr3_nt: TGTGCCAGCAGCGGGACAGGAGTGGGTCACTATGGCTACACCTTC

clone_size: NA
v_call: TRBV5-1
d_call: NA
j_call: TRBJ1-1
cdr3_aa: CASSPQGREEAFF
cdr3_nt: TGCGCCAGCAGCCCGCAGGGGAGAGAAGAAGCTTTCTTT